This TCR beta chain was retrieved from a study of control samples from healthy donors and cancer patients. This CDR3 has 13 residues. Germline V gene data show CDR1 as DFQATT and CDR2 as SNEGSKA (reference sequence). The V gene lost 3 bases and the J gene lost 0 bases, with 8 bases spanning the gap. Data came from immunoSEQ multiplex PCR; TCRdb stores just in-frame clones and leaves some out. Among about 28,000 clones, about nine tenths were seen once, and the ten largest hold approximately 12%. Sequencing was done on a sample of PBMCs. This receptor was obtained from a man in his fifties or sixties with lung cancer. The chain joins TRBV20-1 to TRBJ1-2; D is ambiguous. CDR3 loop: CSASPGSNYGYTF. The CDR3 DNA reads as TGCAGTGCTAGTCCGGGTTCTAACTATGGCTACACCTTC.